Listed below are T cell receptor beta chains from one sample, sequenced in a study of vaccination and CD4 T cells after COVID-19. MiXCR, applied by TCRdb to the PCR reads, yields one record per CDR3 protein. Of about 19,000 distinct CDR3 sequences listed, around 52% are singletons. The antigens these receptors bind are not known. The material sequenced was CD4+ T cells from blood, cultured in vitro, taken before SARS-CoV-2 vaccination. The receptor set was obtained from a human donor who had recovered from COVID-19. The CDR3 runs from the conserved cysteine through the conserved F or W. Each record gives: J gene, D gene, clone size, V gene, CDR3 DNA, CDR3 protein. D genes are given only for firm matches. Where a row states a size, it is once, few, many or the class of an expanded clone; other rows omit it.

J gene: TRBJ1-2
D gene: TRBD1
clone size: few
V gene: TRBV19
CDR3 DNA: TGTGCCAGTAACAGCCCAGGGGGCTATGGCTACACCTTC
CDR3 protein: CASNSPGGYGYTF

J gene: TRBJ1-5
D gene: NA
clone size: NA
V gene: TRBV28
CDR3 DNA: TGTGCCAGCAGTTTAGGGGCGACCGGTCGGCCCCAGCATTTT
CDR3 protein: CASSLGATGRPQHF

J gene: TRBJ2-7
D gene: TRBD1
clone size: NA
V gene: TRBV6-2/TRBV6-3
CDR3 DNA: TGTGCCAGCAGTTCTCCCCGGGACAGGGTTCACGAGCAGTACTTC
CDR3 protein: CASSSPRDRVHEQYF

J gene: TRBJ1-2
D gene: TRBD1
clone size: NA
V gene: TRBV4-3
CDR3 DNA: TGCGCCAGCAGCCAGGAAAACAGGGGCAACTATGGCTACACCTTC
CDR3 protein: CASSQENRGNYGYTF

J gene: TRBJ2-5
D gene: NA
clone size: NA
V gene: TRBV20-1
CDR3 DNA: TGCAGTGCCCGGTGGGGGGTAAAAGAGACCCAGTACTTC
CDR3 protein: CSARWGVKETQYF

J gene: TRBJ1-6
D gene: TRBD1
clone size: few
V gene: TRBV6-1
CDR3 DNA: TGTGCCAGCAGCCGCCTCACCGGGGGACAGAAGAATTCACCCCTCCACTTT
CDR3 protein: CASSRLTGGQKNSPLHF

J gene: TRBJ1-1
D gene: NA
clone size: few
V gene: TRBV5-6
CDR3 DNA: TGTGCCAGCAGCCTACTACTGAACACTGAAGCTTTCTTT
CDR3 protein: CASSLLLNTEAFF

J gene: TRBJ2-1
D gene: TRBD1
clone size: NA
V gene: TRBV20-1
CDR3 DNA: TGCAGTGCTAGTCAGGGGGACCCATCGTACAATGAGCAGTTCTTC
CDR3 protein: CSASQGDPSYNEQFF

J gene: TRBJ2-2
D gene: NA
clone size: NA
V gene: TRBV28
CDR3 DNA: TGTGCCAGCAGTCCCCAGGGATCCGCGAACACCGGGGAGCTGTTTTTT
CDR3 protein: CASSPQGSANTGELFF

J gene: TRBJ1-1
D gene: NA
clone size: few
V gene: TRBV6-2/TRBV6-3
CDR3 DNA: TGTGCCAGCAACTCGGGCGGGAAGGCTGAAGCTTTCTTT
CDR3 protein: CASNSGGKAEAFF

J gene: TRBJ2-3
D gene: TRBD2
clone size: NA
V gene: TRBV20-1
CDR3 DNA: TGCAGTGCTAACGGCAGCCCGGGGGGGAGTAGCACAGATACGCAGTATTTT
CDR3 protein: CSANGSPGGSSTDTQYF

J gene: TRBJ2-7
D gene: TRBD2
clone size: NA
V gene: TRBV28
CDR3 DNA: TGTGCCAGCGTTAACCTAGCGGGAGGTACGAGCGAGCAGTACTTC
CDR3 protein: CASVNLAGGTSEQYF

J gene: TRBJ2-5
D gene: NA
clone size: NA
V gene: TRBV21-1
CDR3 DNA: TGTGCCAGCAGCACTTCGGAAGGCTCAGAGACCCAGTACTTC
CDR3 protein: CASSTSEGSETQYF

J gene: TRBJ1-1
D gene: NA
clone size: NA
V gene: TRBV6-5
CDR3 DNA: TGTGCCAGCAGTTACTCGGGAGGGGGGGGCACTGAAGCTTTCTTT
CDR3 protein: CASSYSGGGGTEAFF

J gene: TRBJ2-1
D gene: TRBD2
clone size: NA
V gene: TRBV7-2
CDR3 DNA: TGTGCCAGCAGCTCTATAGCGGGCTCCTACAATGAGCAGTTCTTC
CDR3 protein: CASSSIAGSYNEQFF

J gene: TRBJ2-3
D gene: NA
clone size: NA
V gene: TRBV28
CDR3 DNA: TGTGCCAGTAGACTGGCGGGGCTACACACAGATACGCAGTATTTT
CDR3 protein: CASRLAGLHTDTQYF

J gene: TRBJ1-1
D gene: TRBD1
clone size: NA
V gene: TRBV5-8
CDR3 DNA: TGTGCCAGCAGCCAGCCGGGACAGGGGAGGCCTGAAGCTTTCTTT
CDR3 protein: CASSQPGQGRPEAFF

J gene: TRBJ1-2
D gene: NA
clone size: few
V gene: TRBV7-2
CDR3 DNA: TGTGCCAGCAGCCAGGGACGGATTGAGAACTATGGCTACACCTTC
CDR3 protein: CASSQGRIENYGYTF

J gene: TRBJ2-5
D gene: NA
clone size: NA
V gene: TRBV5-4
CDR3 DNA: TGTGCCAGCAGCTACATAGGGGAAGAGACCCAGTACTTC
CDR3 protein: CASSYIGEETQYF

J gene: TRBJ1-5
D gene: TRBD1
clone size: once
V gene: TRBV7-6
CDR3 DNA: TGTGCCAGCAGCCTCCTAGACAGGGGTGGTCAGCCCCAGCATTTT
CDR3 protein: CASSLLDRGGQPQHF

J gene: TRBJ1-3
D gene: NA
clone size: few
V gene: TRBV20-1
CDR3 DNA: TGCAGTGCTAGAGACCCGGCCGGGAGGGTAGACACCATATATTTT
CDR3 protein: CSARDPAGRVDTIYF

J gene: TRBJ1-5
D gene: NA
clone size: NA
V gene: TRBV6-5
CDR3 DNA: TGTGCCAGCAGTTACTTGGGGGGCGATCAGCCCCAGCATTTT
CDR3 protein: CASSYLGGDQPQHF

J gene: TRBJ2-7
D gene: NA
clone size: few
V gene: TRBV15
CDR3 DNA: TGTGCCACCAGCGATCAGGGGGGGAACGAGCAGTACTTC
CDR3 protein: CATSDQGGNEQYF

J gene: TRBJ2-7
D gene: NA
clone size: NA
V gene: TRBV27
CDR3 DNA: TGTGCCAGCAGCACTAGGACACCCCGGAGCTCCTACGAGCAGTACTTC
CDR3 protein: CASSTRTPRSSYEQYF

J gene: TRBJ1-5
D gene: NA
clone size: NA
V gene: TRBV2
CDR3 DNA: TGTGCCAGCAGGCTTGGAGACGGAGACAATCAGCCCCAGCATTTT
CDR3 protein: CASRLGDGDNQPQHF

J gene: TRBJ1-2
D gene: NA
clone size: few
V gene: TRBV7-2
CDR3 DNA: TGTGCCAGCAGCGTCATTCAACATGATGGCTACACCTTC
CDR3 protein: CASSVIQHDGYTF

J gene: TRBJ2-1
D gene: TRBD2
clone size: NA
V gene: TRBV30
CDR3 DNA: TGTGCCTGGAGTCCTCATCTGCGGGGGGGGTACAATGAGCAGTTCTTC
CDR3 protein: CAWSPHLRGGYNEQFF

J gene: TRBJ2-5
D gene: TRBD2
clone size: NA
V gene: TRBV15
CDR3 DNA: TGTGCCACCAGCAGAGAGCCTAGCGGGAGTTTAGAGACCCAGTACTTC
CDR3 protein: CATSREPSGSLETQYF

J gene: TRBJ2-7
D gene: TRBD2
clone size: few
V gene: TRBV6-1
CDR3 DNA: TGTGCCAGCAGTGACGGACTAGCGGGGGAGCAGTACTTC
CDR3 protein: CASSDGLAGEQYF

J gene: TRBJ1-5
D gene: TRBD1
clone size: medium-sized
V gene: TRBV24-1
CDR3 DNA: TGTGCCACCAGCGGCAGGGGGCCAGGTCAGCCCCAGCATTTT
CDR3 protein: CATSGRGPGQPQHF

J gene: TRBJ1-2
D gene: TRBD1
clone size: NA
V gene: TRBV6-5
CDR3 DNA: TGTGCCAGCAGTTCGAGACAGGGGATGAGCTATGGCTACACCTTC
CDR3 protein: CASSSRQGMSYGYTF

J gene: TRBJ2-1
D gene: NA
clone size: once
V gene: TRBV7-2
CDR3 DNA: TGTGCCAGCAGCGAGACAGGTCCGGTAAATGAGCAGTTCTTC
CDR3 protein: CASSETGPVNEQFF

J gene: TRBJ1-1
D gene: NA
clone size: NA
V gene: TRBV18
CDR3 DNA: TGTGCCAGCTCACCACCATCGGGGGGTGACACTGAAGCTTTCTTT
CDR3 protein: CASSPPSGGDTEAFF

J gene: TRBJ2-5
D gene: NA
clone size: few
V gene: TRBV5-8
CDR3 DNA: TGTGCCAGCAGCTTGGTTCAGAGCCCCCAGTACTTC
CDR3 protein: CASSLVQSPQYF

J gene: TRBJ1-6
D gene: NA
clone size: NA
V gene: TRBV21-1
CDR3 DNA: TGTGCCAGCAGCAAAGACTCGGGGGTTTCACCCCTCCACTTT
CDR3 protein: CASSKDSGVSPLHF

J gene: TRBJ1-2
D gene: TRBD1
clone size: once
V gene: TRBV18
CDR3 DNA: TGTGCCAGCTCACCCTCCGGACAGGGCGGCTATGGCTACACCTTC
CDR3 protein: CASSPSGQGGYGYTF

J gene: TRBJ1-1
D gene: NA
clone size: NA
V gene: TRBV15
CDR3 DNA: TGTGCCACCAGCAGAGATCTGGGGATCGCTGAAGCTTTCTTT
CDR3 protein: CATSRDLGIAEAFF

J gene: TRBJ2-1
D gene: TRBD2
clone size: NA
V gene: TRBV11-3
CDR3 DNA: TGTGCCAGCAGCAGGGGACTAGCGGGTAATGAGCAGTTCTTC
CDR3 protein: CASSRGLAGNEQFF

J gene: TRBJ1-5
D gene: NA
clone size: few
V gene: TRBV7-8
CDR3 DNA: TGTGCCAGCAGCTTAGGTTGGGCGGGGGATCAGCCCCAGCATTTT
CDR3 protein: CASSLGWAGDQPQHF

J gene: TRBJ2-2
D gene: TRBD2
clone size: NA
V gene: TRBV6-5
CDR3 DNA: TGTGCCAGCAGTTACCGAGGACTAGCGGGGGCTTCGAACACCGGGGAGCTGTTTTTT
CDR3 protein: CASSYRGLAGASNTGELFF

J gene: TRBJ2-1
D gene: TRBD1
clone size: NA
V gene: TRBV7-2
CDR3 DNA: TGTGCCAGCAGCCAGGGGGACACAGTCTCCTACAATGAGCAGTTCTTC
CDR3 protein: CASSQGDTVSYNEQFF

J gene: TRBJ2-7
D gene: NA
clone size: NA
V gene: TRBV20-1
CDR3 DNA: TGCAGTGCTAGAGAGGGGAAGGGGGAGCAGTACTTC
CDR3 protein: CSAREGKGEQYF

J gene: TRBJ1-1
D gene: TRBD1
clone size: NA
V gene: TRBV10-2
CDR3 DNA: TGCGCCAGTAGACAGGGGGCTACTGAAGCTTTCTTT
CDR3 protein: CASRQGATEAFF

J gene: TRBJ1-6
D gene: NA
clone size: few
V gene: TRBV20-1
CDR3 DNA: TGCAGTGCGGCTAGACAGGACAGCTCCTATAATTCACCCCTCCACTTT
CDR3 protein: CSAARQDSSYNSPLHF

J gene: TRBJ2-7
D gene: NA
clone size: NA
V gene: TRBV15
CDR3 DNA: TGTGCCACCAGCGGTCAGCCGGGACAGCAGTACTTC
CDR3 protein: CATSGQPGQQYF

J gene: TRBJ2-3
D gene: TRBD1
clone size: NA
V gene: TRBV20-1
CDR3 DNA: TGCAGTGCTATAACCCGGGACAGGGGGCTGGATACGCAGTATTTT
CDR3 protein: CSAITRDRGLDTQYF

J gene: TRBJ2-7
D gene: TRBD2
clone size: NA
V gene: TRBV18
CDR3 DNA: TGTGCCAGCTCGGCGGGGCGGGGGGCCTACGAGCAGTACTTC
CDR3 protein: CASSAGRGAYEQYF

J gene: TRBJ2-3
D gene: NA
clone size: few
V gene: TRBV27
CDR3 DNA: TGTGCCACCAAGGGGCGGGTTCCCACAGATACGCAGTATTTT
CDR3 protein: CATKGRVPTDTQYF

J gene: TRBJ1-5
D gene: NA
clone size: few
V gene: TRBV7-2
CDR3 DNA: TGTGCCAGCAGCTCCGACAGAAATCAGCCCCAGCATTTT
CDR3 protein: CASSSDRNQPQHF

J gene: TRBJ1-6
D gene: NA
clone size: few
V gene: TRBV10-3
CDR3 DNA: TGTGCCATCAGTGGGGAGGCGGTGAATTCACCCCTCCACTTT
CDR3 protein: CAISGEAVNSPLHF

J gene: TRBJ1-2
D gene: TRBD1
clone size: NA
V gene: TRBV6-4
CDR3 DNA: TGTGCCAGCAGCGCGGGACAGAGCTATGGCTACACCTTC
CDR3 protein: CASSAGQSYGYTF

J gene: TRBJ1-5
D gene: TRBD1
clone size: few
V gene: TRBV6-2/TRBV6-3
CDR3 DNA: TGTGCCAGCAGTCCGACAGGGGGCGGCAATCAGCCCCAGCATTTT
CDR3 protein: CASSPTGGGNQPQHF

J gene: TRBJ1-2
D gene: NA
clone size: few
V gene: TRBV19
CDR3 DNA: TGTGCCAGTAGTGTTAACCGCCAGGGACCTAACTATGGCTACACCTTC
CDR3 protein: CASSVNRQGPNYGYTF

J gene: TRBJ1-6
D gene: NA
clone size: NA
V gene: TRBV7-6
CDR3 DNA: TGTGCCAGCAGCTCTGAAGTGGGCCTGGGACCCCTCCACTTT
CDR3 protein: CASSSEVGLGPLHF

J gene: TRBJ1-6
D gene: NA
clone size: NA
V gene: TRBV20-1
CDR3 DNA: TGCAGTGCTAGGGAAGGGCGTAATTCACCCCTCCACTTT
CDR3 protein: CSAREGRNSPLHF

J gene: TRBJ1-2
D gene: NA
clone size: NA
V gene: TRBV20-1
CDR3 DNA: TGCAGTGCTATATCGGGGCAGGGAAACTATGGCTACACCTTC
CDR3 protein: CSAISGQGNYGYTF